Presented here are 31 T cell receptor beta chains from one specimen sequenced in a study of T cell repertoires in cytomegalovirus infection. One entry per CDR3 protein results from TCRdb running MiXCR on the reads. The sample carries 150,000 or so distinct CDR3 sequences, over 30% recorded once. No antigen has been identified for these receptors. The sequences come from CD8+ T cells from cultured PBMCs, collected from culture after CMV antigen stimulation. These receptors all come from a human donor in good health (CMV status not recorded). Some clones in this sample may be carry-over from other donors' samples.

This clonotype showed up just a few times. The chain carries TRBV27 and TRBJ2-7; 9 bases are shared with TRBD1. The V and J ends lost 5 bases and 4 bases, in that order; junction bases with no gene match: 6. The CDR3 sequence is 14 residues long. In germline, CDR1 is MNHEY, CDR2 SMNVEV (reference sequence). This chain's CDR3 is CASSPGTGLYEQYF. CDR3 nucleotide sequence: TGTGCCAGCAGTCCCGGGACAGGGCTGTACGAGCAGTACTTC.

This clonotype has more than one count but fewer than ten. V gene TRBV4-1 combines with J gene TRBJ2-1; D unresolved. CDR1 and CDR2 from the germline V gene are MGHRA and YSYEKL. V was shortened by 2 bases and J by 4 bases, with 6 bases between the two germline ends. This CDR3 has 13 amino acids. The CDR3 DNA sequence: TGCGCCAGCAGCCAAACCTCTTACAATGAGCAGTTCTTC. It yields the protein CASSQTSYNEQFF.

V gene TRBV29-1 combines with J gene TRBJ1-2; the D gene is possibly TRBD1 (5 bases). The V gene lost 7 bases and the J gene lost 5 bases, with 14 bases spanning the gap. This CDR3 is 12 amino acids long. Germline V gene lookup returns CDR1 SQVTM and CDR2 ANQGSEA. CDR3 amino acids: CSAPVGGYGYTF. Written as DNA, the CDR3 is TGCAGCGCCCCAGTTGGGGGATATGGCTACACCTTC.

This chain uses TRBV7-2 with TRBJ2-5; a possible D gene is TRBD2 (6 bases). From germline, CDR1 is SGHTA and CDR2 FQGNSA. V lost 2 bases and J 7 bases, leaving 35 bases between the germline ends. There are 21 residues in the CDR3. CDR3 residues: CASSLLSRGRANSGKRGTQYF. CDR3 coding DNA: TGTGCCAGCAGCTTATTATCCCGTGGTCGGGCAAATAGCGGAAAAAGGGGGACCCAGTACTTC.

The chain uses TRBV6-5 and TRBJ2-2; 11 bases map to TRBD2. CDR1 and CDR2 (germline): MNHEY, SVGAGI. The trim removed 0 bases at V and 7 bases at J, leaving 4 bases unmatched. The CDR3 is 16 residues long. DNA for the CDR3: TGTGCCAGCAGTTACTCCACTAGCGGGGGCGTCGGGGAGCTGTTTTTT. It is translated as CASSYSTSGGVGELFF.

The V gene is TRBV20-1, the J gene TRBJ2-5; 14 nucleotides match TRBD2. Germline V gene sequence: CDR1 DFQATT, CDR2 SNEGSKA (reference sequence). The CDR3 totals 17 residues. Unmatched junction bases numbered 11, after V lost 6 bases and J lost 2 bases. CDR3 bases: TGCAGTGCCCGGACTAGCGGGGGGCTTTACCTACAAGAGACCCAGTACTTC. Translated, it gives CSARTSGGLYLQETQYF.

Comments on this clonotype: Just one base apart from a much larger clone, this may be a read error. The V call is TRBV6-2 or TRBV6-3, the J call TRBJ2-3, with D unresolved. CDR1 and CDR2 from the germline V gene are MNHEY and SVGEGT. V lost 6 bases and J lost 4, with 5 bases in between. The CDR3 is 11 amino acids. CDR3 sequence (DNA): TGTGCCAGCAGCTTCCCAGATACGCAGTATTTT. Amino acids: CASSFPDTQYF.

The rearrangement uses TRBV19 and TRBJ2-7, with TRBD2 as a possible D gene (6 bases). With 7 bases removed from V and 7 bases from J, the gap between germline ends came to 20 bases. The CDR3 covers 14 residues. Germline-derived CDR1 and CDR2 are LNHDA and SQIVND (reference sequence). CDR3 nucleotide sequence: TGTGCCAGTAACTCGGGAGTAACGGGCGGTGAGCAGTACTTC. As protein: CASNSGVTGGEQYF.

This clonotype was detected ten times or more. The chain couples TRBV10-3 to TRBJ2-7, with D maybe TRBD2 (7 bases). Germline V gives CDR1 ENHRY, CDR2 SYGVKD. V lost 2 bases and J lost 4, with 18 bases in between. This CDR3 contains 16 residues. The CDR3 sequence is CAISERGGATHYEQYF. The DNA for the CDR3 is TGTGCCATCAGTGAGAGAGGGGGGGCCACTCATTACGAGCAGTACTTC.

This chain links TRBV7-6 with TRBJ2-1; the D gene is possibly TRBD1 (6 bases). Trimming cost V 5 bases and J 0 bases, with 14 bases left between them. The germline V gene has CDR1 SGHVS and CDR2 FNYEAQ. The CDR3 spans 16 residues. The DNA of the CDR3 is TGTGCCAGCAGCCTGCAAGGGGGAACCTCCTACAATGAGCAGTTCTTC. This sequence encodes CASSLQGGTSYNEQFF.

The rearrangement joins TRBV4-1 to TRBJ1-5; D unresolved. The germline V gene encodes CDR1 MGHRA and CDR2 YSYEKL. With 0 bases removed from V and 6 bases from J, the gap between germline ends came to 12 bases. The length of the CDR3 is 15 residues. The CDR3 sequence is CASSQDMVGSQPQHF. CDR3 nucleotides: TGCGCCAGCAGCCAAGATATGGTAGGGTCTCAGCCCCAGCATTTT.

The gene calls are TRBV11-2 and TRBJ2-5; 8 nucleotides align to TRBD2. The CDR3 is 15 amino acids. Trimming took 3 bases from V and 2 from J; bases not matched to a gene: 5. Germline-derived CDR1 and CDR2 are SGHAT and FQNNGV. CDR3 amino acids: CASSFHSGGQETQYF. The DNA for the CDR3 is TGTGCCAGCAGCTTTCATTCGGGGGGGCAAGAGACCCAGTACTTC.

Note on this clonotype: This may be a read error: a much more frequent sequence differs by one nucleotide. The chain employs TRBV7-9 and TRBJ2-2, with a tentative D call TRBD1 (6 bases). Per the germline V gene, CDR1 is SEHNR and CDR2 is FQNEAQ (reference sequence). Deletions cut 5 bases from V and 1 base from J, with 8 bases between. The CDR3 contains 14 residues. For the CDR3, the DNA is TGTGCCAGCAGCACGGGACAGAACACCGGGGAGCTGTTTTTT. It yields the protein CASSTGQNTGELFF.

The V gene is TRBV7-3, the J gene TRBJ2-1; D is undetermined. Between the trimmed V and J ends, which lost 0 bases and 10 bases, there was a span of 10 bases. This CDR3 contains 13 residues. Germline V gene lookup returns CDR1 SGHTA and CDR2 FQGTGA. The CDR3 DNA is TGTGCCAGCAGCTTAACTCCCCCATACGAGCAGTTCTTC. It is translated as CASSLTPPYEQFF.

V is TRBV6-1 and J is TRBJ1-2; D is undetermined. The CDR3 loop spans 17 amino acids. Germline V gene data show CDR1 as MNHNS and CDR2 as SASEGT. V was trimmed by 4 bases and J by 8 bases, leaving 26 bases between them. The CDR3 DNA sequence: TGTGCCAGCAGTGGGGTCCTGAGGTCGACGGCCGGACGGGGCTACACCTTC. It encodes CASSGVLRSTAGRGYTF.

The chain is built from TRBV7-9 and TRBJ1-2, with D perhaps TRBD1 (6 bases). This CDR3 contains 12 residues. Deletions cut 10 bases from V and 9 bases from J, with 18 bases between. The germline gives CDR1 SEHNR, CDR2 FQNEAQ (reference sequence). The CDR3 region is CATWDNRFRYTF. In nucleotides, the CDR3 is TGTGCCACCTGGGACAACCGGTTCCGCTACACCTTC. Combining the CDR3 with reference TRBV7-9 and TRBJ1-2 gives the whole variable domain DTGVSQNPRHKITKRGQNVTFRCDPISEHNRLYWYRQTLGQGPEFLTYFQNEAQLEKSRLLSDRFSAERPKGSFSTLEIQRTEQGDSAMYLCATWDNRFRYTFGSGTRLTVV.

This chain joins TRBV20-1 and TRBJ2-7; no clear D. Germline assignment: CDR1 DFQATT and CDR2 SNEGSKA (reference sequence). V was clipped by 0 bases and J by 5 bases, with 8 bases between them. This CDR3 contains 12 residues. The CDR3 nucleotides are TGCAGTGCTAGAGATCAAGGAAACGAGCAGTACTTC. It yields the protein CSARDQGNEQYF.

This rearrangement joins TRBV4-1 to TRBJ2-4; 11 bases are a match to TRBD1. Per germline, CDR1 MGHRA and CDR2 YSYEKL. CDR3 length equals 15 residues. The trim removed 6 bases at V and 7 bases at J, leaving 8 bases unmatched. The CDR3 DNA follows: TGCGCCAGCAGTCCAGGACAGGGGGCTCGGAACATTCAGTACTTC. Its protein is CASSPGQGARNIQYF.

The table lists this clonotype with a few counts. V gene TRBV6-1 combines with J gene TRBJ1-2, with no clear D. The germline V gene has CDR1 MNHNS and CDR2 SASEGT. V was clipped by 6 bases and J by 0 bases, with 8 bases between them. The CDR3 has 13 amino acids. The CDR3 is CASRTDANYGYTF. CDR3 sequence (DNA): TGTGCCAGCAGAACAGACGCTAACTATGGCTACACCTTC.

This clonotype has more than one count but fewer than ten. The chain uses TRBV4-1 and TRBJ2-2; possibly TRBD1 or TRBD2 for D (5 bases each). Germline V lookup: CDR1 MGHRA, CDR2 YSYEKL. This CDR3 spans 14 amino acids. V lost 2 bases and J lost 6, with 10 bases in between. The CDR3, as DNA: TGCGCCAGCAGCCAATTCTGGGGGTCCGGGGAGCTGTTTTTT. Translated, it gives CASSQFWGSGELFF.

This clonotype was seen repeatedly, ten times or more. V usage is TRBV7-8 and J usage is TRBJ1-3; no firm D call. The length of the CDR3 is 15 residues. Germline loops: CDR1 SGHVS, CDR2 FQNEAQ. Deletions cut 8 bases from V and 0 bases from J, with 14 bases between. CDR3 in DNA: TGTGCCAGCTCCTGGTCGATGAGCTCTGGAAACACCATATATTTT. Translation gives CASSWSMSSGNTIYF. The variable domain in full, with the rest retrieved from reference TRBV7-8 and TRBJ1-3, is GAGVSQSPRYKVAKRGQDVALRCDPISGHVSLFWYQQALGQGPEFLTYFQNEAQLDKSGLPSDRFFAERPEGSVSTLKIQRTQQEDSAVYLCASSWSMSSGNTIYFGEGSWLTVV.

The chain has TRBV29-1 and TRBJ2-7; D might be TRBD1 (5 bases). Trimming removed 4 bases from V and 4 bases from J, with 23 bases in between. The CDR3 totals 16 residues. Germline values: CDR1 SQVTM, CDR2 ANQGSEA. The CDR3 region has the DNA TGCAGCGTTGTTACCCAACCAGGGTTATTTGGGTACGAGCAGTACTTC. Amino acids: CSVVTQPGLFGYEQYF.

This chain joins TRBV2 and TRBJ2-3; D gene ambiguous. The CDR3 spans 15 residues. From germline, CDR1 is SNHLY and CDR2 FYNNEI. V dropped 6 bases and J dropped 4 bases, with 17 bases sitting between them. The CDR3 reads CASSLGRYVPDTQYF. CDR3 coding DNA: TGTGCCAGCAGCCTCGGTCGGTACGTGCCAGATACGCAGTATTTT.

V usage is TRBV27 and J usage is TRBJ2-1; possibly TRBD1 for D (6 bases). This CDR3 has 15 residues. Trimming took off 3 bases at V and 3 bases at J, with 12 bases between the two ends. Germline CDR1 reads MNHEY; CDR2 reads SMNVEV (reference sequence). This CDR3 is CASSFQGSVYNEQFF. CDR3 DNA sequence: TGTGCCAGCAGTTTTCAGGGGTCGGTCTACAATGAGCAGTTCTTC.

This clonotype was observed a few times. The gene calls are TRBV19 and TRBJ2-3; D uncertain. The CDR3 contains 13 residues. The V gene lost 7 bases and the J gene lost 6 bases, with 14 bases spanning the gap. Germline lookup yields CDR1 LNHDA and CDR2 SQIVND (reference sequence). The CDR3 nucleotides are TGTGCCAGTAAAAAACAGAACCTGGATACGCAGTATTTT. Protein: CASKKQNLDTQYF. The full variable domain, in which reference TRBV19 and TRBJ2-3 provide the parts outside the CDR3, is DGGITQSPKYLFRKEGQNVTLSCEQNLNHDAMYWYRQDPGQGLRLIYYSQIVNDFQKGDIAEGYSVSREKKESFPLTVTSAQKNPTAFYLCASKKQNLDTQYFGPGTRLTVL.

This chain links TRBV4-1 with TRBJ2-7; 9 bases agree with TRBD2. The V gene end was trimmed by 2 bases and the J gene end by 6 bases; junction bases not matched to a gene: 14. This CDR3 is built from 17 residues. From germline, CDR1 is MGHRA and CDR2 YSYEKL. The CDR3 loop reads CASSQRVSGGPTSEQYF. The CDR3, as DNA: TGCGCCAGCAGCCAACGAGTTAGCGGGGGCCCCACTTCCGAGCAGTACTTC.

In this sample, this clonotype turned up a few times. The chain recombines TRBV6-5 with TRBJ1-1; D may be TRBD1 (5 bases). CDR3 length equals 14 residues. The germline V gene has CDR1 MNHEY and CDR2 SVGAGI. V gave up 4 bases and J gave up 1 base, with 10 bases separating them. The CDR3 DNA follows: TGTGCCAGCAGTTTGACAGCAGGGAACACTGAAGCTTTCTTT. It is translated as CASSLTAGNTEAFF.

This clonotype was seen a few times. The V and J genes are TRBV20-1 and TRBJ2-1; D remains ambiguous. The CDR3 totals 11 residues. Germline loops: CDR1 DFQATT, CDR2 SNEGSKA (reference sequence). V was clipped by 0 bases and J by 8 bases, with 5 bases between them. The CDR3 sequence is CSARDLDEQFF. DNA of the CDR3: TGCAGTGCTAGAGATCTAGATGAGCAGTTCTTC.

The sample holds many counts of this clonotype. The rearrangement uses TRBV5-5 and TRBJ1-1; 9 nucleotides agree with TRBD1. The length of the CDR3 is 16 residues. Germline V gene sequence: CDR1 SGHKS, CDR2 YYEKEE (reference sequence). Trimming at V came to 3 bases and at J to 1 base, leaving 7 bases not matched to a gene. CDR3 sequence reads: CASSWETGGKNTEAFF. The CDR3 nucleotides are TGTGCCAGCAGCTGGGAGACAGGGGGTAAGAACACTGAAGCTTTCTTT. Using reference TRBV5-5 and TRBJ1-1 for the parts outside the CDR3, the full variable domain is DAGVTQSPTHLIKTRGQQVTLRCSPISGHKSVSWYQQVLGQGPQFIFQYYEKEERGRGNFPDRFSARQFPNYSSELNVNALLLGDSALYLCASSWETGGKNTEAFFGQGTRLTVV.

This clonotype was recorded at least ten times. The rearrangement joins TRBV7-2 to TRBJ2-1; TRBD1 is a possible D gene (6 bases). The length of the CDR3 is 17 residues. Germline CDR1 and CDR2: SGHTA and FQGNSA. V was cut by 5 bases and J by 7 bases, with 24 bases left in between. The CDR3 DNA reads TGTGCCAGCAGCGAAGGGACACTATCAGACAATGGTAATGAGCAGTTCTTC. Amino acids: CASSEGTLSDNGNEQFF.

This clonotype has just a few counts. The chain joins TRBV7-6 to TRBJ2-1, with D perhaps matching TRBD1 (6 bases). The CDR3 is 15 residues long. V was clipped by 5 bases and J by 4 bases, with 15 bases between them. The germline gives CDR1 SGHVS, CDR2 FNYEAQ. CDR3 in amino acids: CASSKEPDRYNEQFF. Here the CDR3 DNA reads TGTGCCAGCAGCAAAGAGCCGGACAGATACAATGAGCAGTTCTTC.